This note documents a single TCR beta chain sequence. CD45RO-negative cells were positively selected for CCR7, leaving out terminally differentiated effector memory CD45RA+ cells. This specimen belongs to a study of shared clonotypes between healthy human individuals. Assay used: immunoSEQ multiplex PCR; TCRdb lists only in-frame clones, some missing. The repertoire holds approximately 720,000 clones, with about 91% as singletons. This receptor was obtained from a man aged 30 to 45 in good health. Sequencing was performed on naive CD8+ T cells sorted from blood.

The CDR3 DNA reads TGTGCCAGCAATCAGGGGCCTAGTAGTGAAGCTTTCTTT. Translated: CASNQGPSSEAFF. This sequence joins TRBV7-9 and TRBJ1-1, with D perhaps TRBD1 (6 bases). This CDR3 has 13 residues. Deletions cut 7 bases from V and 7 bases from J, with 16 bases between. Germline V gene data show CDR1 as SEHNR and CDR2 as FQNEAQ (reference sequence). The full variable domain, rest sourced from reference TRBV7-9 and TRBJ1-1, is DTGVSQNPRHKITKRGQNVTFRCDPISEHNRLYWYRQTLGQGPEFLTYFQNEAQLEKSRLLSDRFSAERPKGSFSTLEIQRTEQGDSAMYLCASNQGPSSEAFFGQGTRLTVV.